The 28 T cell receptor beta chains below all came from one sample that was sequenced in a study of blood T cell repertoires in COVID-19. Clones were sequenced by immunoSEQ multiplex PCR, and TCRdb holds only the in-frame ones, with some missing. The data contain about 150,000 clones, around 82% of them singletons. Material for sequencing was peripheral blood. The receptors shown here come from an older man with active or convalescent COVID-19.

CDR3 sequence: CASSPRVQNTEAFF. The CDR3 bases are TGTGCCAGCAGCCCGCGGGTACAGAACACTGAAGCTTTCTTT. The V call is TRBV9, the J call TRBJ1-1, with unresolved D. This CDR3 has 14 residues. Between the trimmed V and J ends, which lost 4 bases and 1 base, there was a span of 11 bases. Germline V gene data show CDR1 as SGDLS and CDR2 as YYNGEE.

The rearrangement uses TRBV19 and TRBJ2-7, with 10 bases fitting TRBD2. J gave up 7 bases and V 5 bases, and 20 bases lay outside the gene matches. The CDR3 runs to 18 residues. The germline CDR1 and CDR2 sequences are LNHDA and SQIVND (reference sequence). DNA of the CDR3: TGTGCCAGTAGTGCCCAGCGGGGGGGCGGAGGGTTCTACGGGGAGCAGTACTTC. This gives the protein CASSAQRGGGGFYGEQYF.

The chain couples TRBV29-1 to TRBJ1-1, with D unclear. This CDR3 spans 10 amino acids. Trimming shortened V by 3 bases and J by 5 bases, and 4 bases separated the two germline ends. Germline-derived CDR1 and CDR2 are SQVTM and ANQGSEA. CDR3 in amino acids: CSVDQTEAFF. In DNA, the CDR3 is TGCAGCGTTGACCAGACTGAAGCTTTCTTT.

The table lists this clone with a few counts. V is TRBV30 and J is TRBJ1-6; perhaps TRBD1 as D (5 bases). Trimming left V 2 bases short and J 12 bases short, with 14 bases between. Looked up from germline, CDR1 is GTSNPN and CDR2 is SVGIG (reference sequence). This CDR3 has 13 residues. CDR3 nucleotides: TGTGCCTGGAGTCGGCAGGGTAGAATACCCCTCCACTTT. Translation gives CAWSRQGRIPLHF.

The sample holds a few counts of this clone. This chain uses TRBV24-1 with TRBJ2-3; the D is unclear. The CDR3 loop spans 11 amino acids. Germline values: CDR1 KGHDR, CDR2 SFDVKD. The V gene lost 3 bases and the J gene lost 10 bases, with 7 bases spanning the gap. CDR3: CATSDRLAQYF. Here the CDR3 DNA reads TGTGCCACCAGTGATAGACTCGCGCAGTATTTT.

This clone has only a few counts. The chain recombines TRBV12-3 or TRBV12-4 with TRBJ1-3, with unresolved D. V lost 7 bases and J lost 0, with 7 bases in between. The CDR3 has 13 residues. The CDR3 DNA reads TGTGCCAGCACCCTGTCCTCTGGAAACACCATATATTTT. Protein sequence: CASTLSSGNTIYF.

The rearrangement joins TRBV7-2 to TRBJ2-2; 15 positions match TRBD2. This CDR3 contains 18 residues. V lost 5 bases and J lost 4; bases outside the gene matches: 8. Germline V gene sequence: CDR1 SGHTA, CDR2 FQGNSA. The CDR3 region has the DNA TGTGCCAGCAGCCCGCCGGGACTAGCGGGAGGAATCACCGGGGAGCTGTTTTTT. Residues: CASSPPGLAGGITGELFF.

The chain links TRBV5-1 to TRBJ1-1; TRBD1 agrees at 7 bases. The CDR3 consists of 14 residues. Germline assignment: CDR1 SGHRS and CDR2 YFSETQ. The J segment lost 1 base and the V segment lost 1 base, leaving 1 base of the junction unmatched. CDR3 protein: CASSLNRGNTEAFF. The CDR3 nucleotides are TGCGCCAGCAGCTTGAACAGGGGGAACACTGAAGCTTTCTTT. The full variable domain, with the rest looked up from reference TRBV5-1 and TRBJ1-1, is KAGVTQTPRYLIKTRGQQVTLSCSPISGHRSVSWYQQTPGQGLQFLFEYFSETQRNKGNFPGRFSGRQFSNSRSEMNVSTLELGDSALYLCASSLNRGNTEAFFGQGTRLTVV.

The chain has TRBV6-5 and TRBJ1-2, with D possibly TRBD1 on 5 matching bases. CDR3 length: 13 residues. CDR1 and CDR2 from the germline V gene are MNHEY and SVGAGI. Trimming took 0 bases from V and 7 from J, leaving 9 bases between them. CDR3 DNA: TGTGCCAGCAGTTACTCCGGGGGTGGTGGCTACACCTTC. As protein: CASSYSGGGGYTF.

This clone came up a few times. The chain has TRBV20-1 and TRBJ1-2; D call uncertain. CDR1 is DFQATT, CDR2 SNEGSKA, per germline (reference sequence). V was clipped by 5 bases and J by 11 bases, with 12 bases between them. CDR3 length: 10 residues. This chain's CDR3 is CSAFGRTYTF. Here the CDR3 DNA reads TGCAGTGCTTTTGGGAGAACTTACACCTTC.

This clone has just a few counts. The rearrangement joins TRBV14 to TRBJ2-2; no clear D gene. Germline CDR1 is SGHDN and CDR2 is FVKESK. V lost 5 bases, J lost 3 bases, and 13 bases lay in between. The CDR3 has 15 residues. CDR3 bases: TGTGCCAGCAGCTCCCAGCCGGGTCACACCGGGGAGCTGTTTTTT. Its protein is CASSSQPGHTGELFF.

This chain links TRBV27 with TRBJ1-2; 9 nucleotides align to TRBD1. The ends lost 4 bases at V and 8 bases at J; junction bases unmatched: 11. Germline CDR1 reads MNHEY; CDR2 reads SMNVEV (reference sequence). The CDR3 runs to 15 residues. The CDR3 protein is CASSYRQGEAEGYTF. CDR3 in DNA: TGTGCCAGCAGTTACCGACAGGGGGAAGCGGAAGGCTACACCTTC.

The V and J genes are TRBV5-6 and TRBJ1-2; D remains ambiguous. The germline V and J ends were trimmed by 2 bases and 5 bases, with 7 bases remaining between them. This CDR3 has 12 amino acids. Germline values: CDR1 SGHDT, CDR2 YYEEEE. CDR3 loop: CASSLQPYGYTF. Here the CDR3 DNA reads TGTGCCAGCAGCTTACAGCCATATGGCTACACCTTC.

The rearrangement links TRBV4-1 to TRBJ1-5; a weak D match, TRBD1 (5 bases). The length of the CDR3 is 15 residues. Germline V CDR1 and CDR2: MGHRA, YSYEKL. V gave up 3 bases and J gave up 0 bases, with 9 bases separating them. DNA for the CDR3: TGCGCCAGCAGCCAGCAGGGTTTTAGCAATCAGCCCCAGCATTTT. This translates into CASSQQGFSNQPQHF.

The V and J genes are TRBV5-6 and TRBJ2-3, with D possibly matching TRBD2 (6 bases). CDR1 is SGHDT, CDR2 YYEEEE, per germline. Trimming cost V 4 bases and J 2 bases, with 14 bases left between them. The CDR3 consists of 15 residues. This chain's CDR3 is CASSRRGYYTDTQYF. The CDR3, as DNA: TGTGCCAGCAGCCGCCGGGGGTATTACACAGATACGCAGTATTTT.

The chain has TRBV4-3 and TRBJ1-1, with 9 positions matching TRBD1. The germline V gene encodes CDR1 LGHNA and CDR2 YSLEER. The V gene end was trimmed by 0 bases and the J gene end by 2 bases; junction bases not matched to a gene: 7. This CDR3 is built from 17 residues. CDR3 sequence (DNA): TGCGCCAGCAGCCAAGAGTCACAGGGGGCGTTTAACACTGAAGCTTTCTTT. Amino acid sequence: CASSQESQGAFNTEAFF.

In this sample, this clone turned up a few times. The rearrangement links TRBV7-9 to TRBJ2-2; TRBD2 matches 11 bases. The CDR3 is 15 residues long. Germline assignment: CDR1 SEHNR and CDR2 FQNEAQ (reference sequence). The ends lost 4 bases at V and 7 bases at J; junction bases unmatched: 5. CDR3 in DNA: TGTGCCAGCAGCTCAACTAGCGGGAGATACGGGGAGCTGTTTTTT. Protein product: CASSSTSGRYGELFF. The full variable domain, its missing parts supplied by reference TRBV7-9 and TRBJ2-2, is DTGVSQNPRHKITKRGQNVTFRCDPISEHNRLYWYRQTLGQGPEFLTYFQNEAQLEKSRLLSDRFSAERPKGSFSTLEIQRTEQGDSAMYLCASSSTSGRYGELFFGEGSRLTVL.

This clone has only a few counts. The chain recombines TRBV2 with TRBJ2-2; 8 nucleotides match TRBD1. The CDR3 is 15 residues long. Unmatched junction bases numbered 6, after V lost 5 bases and J lost 4 bases. Germline V gene data show CDR1 as SNHLY and CDR2 as FYNNEI. CDR3 sequence: CASSIQGALTGELFF. For the CDR3, the DNA is TGTGCCAGCAGTATCCAGGGGGCGCTCACCGGGGAGCTGTTTTTT.

The chain recombines TRBV27 with TRBJ2-7, with TRBD1 matching over 9 bases. This CDR3 spans 15 amino acids. CDR1 and CDR2 (germline): MNHEY, SMNVEV (reference sequence). Losses at the gene ends were 7 bases for V and 2 bases for J; bases not matched to a gene: 9. The CDR3 loop reads CASISSGTGTYEQYF. In DNA form, the CDR3 reads TGTGCCAGCATCTCCTCCGGGACAGGGACCTACGAGCAGTACTTC.

V gene TRBV10-1 combines with J gene TRBJ2-5; TRBD2 is a possible D gene (5 bases). The germline V and J ends were trimmed by 3 bases and 4 bases, with 9 bases remaining between them. From germline, CDR1 is WNHNN and CDR2 SYGVQD (reference sequence). This CDR3 has 13 residues. CDR3 protein: CASSEGGRETQYF. Written as DNA, the CDR3 is TGCGCCAGCAGTGAAGGCGGGCGAGAGACCCAGTACTTC.

This clone was seen a single time. The rearrangement uses TRBV11-2 and TRBJ2-3; tentative D call: TRBD2 (5 bases). V lost 5 bases and J 0 bases, leaving 15 bases between the germline ends. CDR1 is SGHAT, CDR2 FQNNGV, per germline. The length of the CDR3 is 16 residues. CDR3 sequence: CASSPGEQRSTDTQYF. For the CDR3, the DNA is TGTGCCAGCAGCCCCGGGGAACAAAGGAGCACAGATACGCAGTATTTT.

V is TRBV19 and J is TRBJ2-1; 13 bases fit TRBD2. The CDR3 covers 18 residues. V gave up 0 bases and J gave up 7 bases; unmatched junction bases: 9. Germline V gene sequence: CDR1 LNHDA, CDR2 SQIVND (reference sequence). CDR3 sequence (DNA): TGTGCCAGTAGTATAGAAGGGAGGACTAGCGGGAGCCAAAATGAGCAGTTCTTC. The encoded protein is CASSIEGRTSGSQNEQFF. The full variable domain, in which reference TRBV19 and TRBJ2-1 provide the parts outside the CDR3, is DGGITQSPKYLFRKEGQNVTLSCEQNLNHDAMYWYRQDPGQGLRLIYYSQIVNDFQKGDIAEGYSVSREKKESFPLTVTSAQKNPTAFYLCASSIEGRTSGSQNEQFFGPGTRLTVL.

The genes are TRBV27 and TRBJ2-7; 7 bases match TRBD1. Germline assignment: CDR1 MNHEY and CDR2 SMNVEV (reference sequence). The CDR3 loop spans 17 amino acids. Germline trimming cut 4 bases from V and 7 bases from J; bases unmatched to any gene: 19. The CDR3, as DNA: TGTGCCAGCAGTTCGGATACTCCCATGACAGGGCCGGGGGAGCAGTACTTC. It is translated as CASSSDTPMTGPGEQYF.

This chain connects TRBV7-9 to TRBJ1-2; 7 positions agree with TRBD1. The junction had 13 bases not matched to a gene; V was cut back by 5 bases and J by 7 bases. Germline CDR1 and CDR2: SEHNR and FQNEAQ (reference sequence). This CDR3 is 15 amino acids long. DNA for the CDR3: TGTGCCAGCAGCCACCGGGACAGTCGAATGGCTGGCTACACCTTC. This gives the protein CASSHRDSRMAGYTF.

This clone was found many times. The chain carries TRBV7-9 and TRBJ2-7, with D possibly TRBD1 on 7 matching bases. This CDR3 contains 12 residues. Germline CDR1 and CDR2: SEHNR and FQNEAQ (reference sequence). Trimming removed 5 bases at V and 4 bases at J, with 9 bases between. The CDR3 region is CASSAGQYEQYF. The CDR3 coding sequence is TGTGCCAGCAGCGCGGGACAGTACGAGCAGTACTTC.

This chain links TRBV7-9 with TRBJ1-3; the D gene is possibly TRBD1 (5 bases). There are 16 residues in the CDR3. The V and J ends lost 4 bases and 2 bases respectively, with 15 bases between them. Looked up from germline, CDR1 is SEHNR and CDR2 is FQNEAQ (reference sequence). CDR3 loop: CASSWGHGQTGNTIYF. As DNA, the CDR3 is TGTGCCAGCAGCTGGGGCCATGGACAAACTGGAAACACCATATATTTT.

The chain links TRBV3-1 (or the pseudogene TRBV3-2) to TRBJ1-6; D call uncertain. The CDR3 length is 14 residues. CDR1 and CDR2 (germline): LGHDT, YNNKEL (reference sequence). Trimming shortened V by 1 base and J by 9 bases, and 10 bases separated the two germline ends. The CDR3 here is CASSQGAPSSPLHF. The DNA for the CDR3 is TGTGCCAGCAGCCAAGGGGCCCCGAGTTCACCCCTCCACTTT.

CDR3 region: CASSFVSVQPQHF. The CDR3 DNA is TGTGCCAGCAGCTTTGTTTCAGTTCAGCCCCAGCATTTT. This rearrangement joins TRBV7-2 to TRBJ1-5; D not certain. This CDR3 is 13 amino acids long. The V gene lost 3 bases and the J gene lost 6 bases, with 9 bases spanning the gap. CDR1 and CDR2 from the germline V gene are SGHTA and FQGNSA.